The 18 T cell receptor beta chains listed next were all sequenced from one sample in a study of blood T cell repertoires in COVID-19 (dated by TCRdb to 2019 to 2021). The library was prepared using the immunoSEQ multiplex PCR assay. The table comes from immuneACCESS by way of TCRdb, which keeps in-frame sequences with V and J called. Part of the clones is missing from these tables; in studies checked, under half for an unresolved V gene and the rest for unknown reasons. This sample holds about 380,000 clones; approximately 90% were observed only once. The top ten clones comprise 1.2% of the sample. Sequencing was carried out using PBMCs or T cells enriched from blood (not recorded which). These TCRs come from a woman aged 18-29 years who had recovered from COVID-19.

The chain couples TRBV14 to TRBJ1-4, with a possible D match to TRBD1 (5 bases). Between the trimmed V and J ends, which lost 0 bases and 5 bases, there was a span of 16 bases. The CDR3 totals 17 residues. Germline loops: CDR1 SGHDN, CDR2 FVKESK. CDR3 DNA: TGTGCCAGCAGCCAAGAGGGCAGGGCAAGGGCGAATGAAAAACTGTTTTTT. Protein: CASSQEGRARANEKLFF.

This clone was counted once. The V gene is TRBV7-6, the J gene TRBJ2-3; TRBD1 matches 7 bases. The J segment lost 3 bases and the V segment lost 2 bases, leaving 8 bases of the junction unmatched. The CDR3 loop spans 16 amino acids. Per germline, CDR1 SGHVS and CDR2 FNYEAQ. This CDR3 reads CASSLRRGPGTDTQYF. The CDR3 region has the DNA TGTGCCAGCAGCTTAAGAAGGGGGCCCGGGACAGATACGCAGTATTTT.

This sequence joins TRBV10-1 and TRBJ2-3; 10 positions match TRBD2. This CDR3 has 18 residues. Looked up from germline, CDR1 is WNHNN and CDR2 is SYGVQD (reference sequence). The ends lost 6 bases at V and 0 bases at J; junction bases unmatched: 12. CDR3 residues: CASRDGGSGGCSTDTQYF. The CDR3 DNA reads TGCGCCAGCAGGGACGGGGGTAGCGGGGGGTGTAGCACAGATACGCAGTATTTT.

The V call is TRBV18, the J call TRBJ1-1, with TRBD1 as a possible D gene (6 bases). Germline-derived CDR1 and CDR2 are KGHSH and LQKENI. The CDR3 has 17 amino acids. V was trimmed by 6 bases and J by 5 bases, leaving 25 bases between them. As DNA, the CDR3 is TGTGCCAGCTCCTCCTGGGGGGGCGCAGGCATGGGGACTGAAGCTTTCTTT. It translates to CASSSWGGAGMGTEAFF.

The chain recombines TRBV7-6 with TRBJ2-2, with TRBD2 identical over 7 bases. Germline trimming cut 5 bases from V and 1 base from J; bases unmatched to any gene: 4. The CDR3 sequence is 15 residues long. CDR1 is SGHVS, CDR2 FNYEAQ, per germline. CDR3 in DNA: TGTGCCAGCAGCAGCGGGACCGTGAACACCGGGGAGCTGTTTTTT. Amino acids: CASSSGTVNTGELFF.

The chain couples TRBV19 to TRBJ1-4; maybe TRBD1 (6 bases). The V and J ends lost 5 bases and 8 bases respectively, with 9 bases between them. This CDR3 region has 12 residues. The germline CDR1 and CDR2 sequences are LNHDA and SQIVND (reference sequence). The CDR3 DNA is TGTGCCAGTAGTCCACAGGGAGAAAAACTGTTTTTT. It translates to CASSPQGEKLFF.

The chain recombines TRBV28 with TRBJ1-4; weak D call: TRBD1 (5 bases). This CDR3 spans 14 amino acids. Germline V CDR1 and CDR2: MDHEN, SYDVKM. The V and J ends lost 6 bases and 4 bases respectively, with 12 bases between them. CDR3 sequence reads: CASSPQGGNEKLFF. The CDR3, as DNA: TGTGCCAGCAGCCCCCAGGGCGGTAATGAAAAACTGTTTTTT.

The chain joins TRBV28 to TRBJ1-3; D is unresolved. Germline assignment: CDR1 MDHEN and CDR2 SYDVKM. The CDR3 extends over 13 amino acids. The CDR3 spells CATTDPTEGFIYF. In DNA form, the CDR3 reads TGTGCAACCACAGACCCCACGGAGGGCTTCATATATTTT.

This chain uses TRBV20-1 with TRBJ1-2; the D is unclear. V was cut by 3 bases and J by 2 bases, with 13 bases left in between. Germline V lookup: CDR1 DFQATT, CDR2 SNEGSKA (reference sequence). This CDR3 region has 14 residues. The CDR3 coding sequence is TGCAGTGCTAGTTTGCTGGGAGGAAACTATGGCTACACCTTC. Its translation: CSASLLGGNYGYTF.

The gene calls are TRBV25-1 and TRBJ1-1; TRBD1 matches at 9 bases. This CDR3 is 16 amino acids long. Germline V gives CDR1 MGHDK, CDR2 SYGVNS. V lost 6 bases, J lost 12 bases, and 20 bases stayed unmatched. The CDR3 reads CASSYTGGRGVPETFF. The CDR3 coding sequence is TGTGCCAGCAGCTACACAGGGGGCCGCGGTGTTCCGGAAACTTTCTTT.

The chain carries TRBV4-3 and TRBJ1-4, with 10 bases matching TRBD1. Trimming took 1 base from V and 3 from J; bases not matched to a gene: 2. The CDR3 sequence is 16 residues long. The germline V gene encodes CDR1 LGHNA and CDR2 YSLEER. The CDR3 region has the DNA TGCGCCAGCAGCCAAGGGGGGACAGGGGCTAATGAAAAACTGTTTTTT. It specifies CASSQGGTGANEKLFF.

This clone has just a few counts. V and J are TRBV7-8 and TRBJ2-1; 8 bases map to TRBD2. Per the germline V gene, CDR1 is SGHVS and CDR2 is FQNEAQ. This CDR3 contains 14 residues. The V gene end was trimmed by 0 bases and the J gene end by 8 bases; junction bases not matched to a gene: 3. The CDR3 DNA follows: TGTGCCAGCAGCTTAGCGGGACTAGGGGATGAGCAGTTCTTC. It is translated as CASSLAGLGDEQFF.

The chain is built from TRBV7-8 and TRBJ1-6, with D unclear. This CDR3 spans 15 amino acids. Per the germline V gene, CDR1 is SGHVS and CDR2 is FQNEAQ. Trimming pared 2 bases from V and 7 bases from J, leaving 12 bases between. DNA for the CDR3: TGTGCCAGCAGCTTACCGATCGGGGAGAATTCACCCCTCCACTTT. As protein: CASSLPIGENSPLHF.

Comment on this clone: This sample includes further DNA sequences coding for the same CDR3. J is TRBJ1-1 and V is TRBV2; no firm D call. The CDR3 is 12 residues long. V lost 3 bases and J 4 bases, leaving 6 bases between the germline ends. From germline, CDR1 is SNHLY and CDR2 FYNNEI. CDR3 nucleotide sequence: TGTGCCAGCAGTGAGGGGAGCACTGAAGCTTTCTTT. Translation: CASSEGSTEAFF.

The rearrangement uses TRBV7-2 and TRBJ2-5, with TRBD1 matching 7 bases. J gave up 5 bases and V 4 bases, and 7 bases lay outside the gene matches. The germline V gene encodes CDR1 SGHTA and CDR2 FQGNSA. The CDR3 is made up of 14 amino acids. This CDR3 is CASSSQQGWETQYF. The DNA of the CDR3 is TGTGCCAGCAGCTCACAACAGGGGTGGGAGACCCAGTACTTC.

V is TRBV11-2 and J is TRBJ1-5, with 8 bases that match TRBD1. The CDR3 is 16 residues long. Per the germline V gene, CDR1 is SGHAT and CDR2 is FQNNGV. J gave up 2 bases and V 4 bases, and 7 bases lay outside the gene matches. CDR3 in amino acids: CASSSQGAMGNQPQHF. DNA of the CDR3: TGTGCCAGCAGCTCCCAGGGGGCTATGGGCAATCAGCCCCAGCATTTT.

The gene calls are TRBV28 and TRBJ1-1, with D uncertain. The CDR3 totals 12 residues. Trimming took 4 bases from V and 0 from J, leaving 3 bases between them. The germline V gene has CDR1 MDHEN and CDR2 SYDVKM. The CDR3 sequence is CASSSVNTEAFF. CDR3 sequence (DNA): TGTGCCAGCAGTTCGGTGAACACTGAAGCTTTCTTT.

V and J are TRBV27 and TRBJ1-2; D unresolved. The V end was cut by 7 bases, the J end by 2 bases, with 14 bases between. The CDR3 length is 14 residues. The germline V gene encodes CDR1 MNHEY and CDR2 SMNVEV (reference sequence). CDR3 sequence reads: CASTRIGLNYGYTF. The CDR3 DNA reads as TGTGCCAGCACGCGCATCGGGTTAAACTATGGCTACACCTTC.